These 15 T cell receptor beta chains came from one sample sequenced in a study of control samples from healthy donors and cancer patients. TCRdb's table, derived via immunoSEQ multiplex PCR, lists solely in-frame clones and lacks some. The sample includes roughly 41,000 clones, 94% of them seen just once. Sequenced material: blood. The receptors originated from a man aged 55 to 69 in good health.

This clone has only one observation. The rearrangement uses TRBV19 and TRBJ2-7, with 11 positions matching TRBD2. The CDR3 is 16 residues long. Looked up from germline, CDR1 is LNHDA and CDR2 is SQIVND (reference sequence). The V and J ends lost 5 bases and 2 bases, in that order; junction bases with no gene match: 8. The CDR3 region is CASSPQLAGGAYEQYF. The DNA for the CDR3 is TGTGCCAGTAGTCCCCAGCTAGCGGGAGGCGCCTACGAGCAGTACTTC.

The chain couples TRBV19 to TRBJ2-1, with 13 bases that match TRBD2. In germline, CDR1 is LNHDA, CDR2 SQIVND (reference sequence). The CDR3 is 15 residues long. Unmatched junction bases numbered 0, after V lost 4 bases and J lost 3 bases. The CDR3 is CASSRTSGGYNEQFF. The CDR3 region has the DNA TGTGCCAGTAGTAGGACTAGCGGGGGCTACAATGAGCAGTTCTTC.

The J gene is TRBJ1-5, the V gene TRBV19; possibly TRBD1 for D (5 bases). Trimming pared 3 bases from V and 6 bases from J, leaving 12 bases between. CDR3 length equals 14 residues. The germline V gene encodes CDR1 LNHDA and CDR2 SQIVND (reference sequence). CDR3 protein: CASSIRGVGQPQHF. The CDR3 bases are TGTGCCAGTAGTATTAGGGGTGTGGGTCAGCCCCAGCATTTT. Drawing the rest from reference TRBV19 and TRBJ1-5, the complete variable domain is DGGITQSPKYLFRKEGQNVTLSCEQNLNHDAMYWYRQDPGQGLRLIYYSQIVNDFQKGDIAEGYSVSREKKESFPLTVTSAQKNPTAFYLCASSIRGVGQPQHFGDGTRLSIL.

This chain connects TRBV30 to TRBJ1-6, with D maybe TRBD1 (5 bases). Germline CDR1 and CDR2: GTSNPN and SVGIG (reference sequence). The CDR3 loop spans 15 amino acids. V lost 4 bases, J lost 8 bases, and 18 bases lay in between. This CDR3 is CAWTTVGRYDSPLHF. In DNA, the CDR3 is TGTGCCTGGACCACTGTGGGACGGTATGATTCACCCCTCCACTTT.

This clone was observed a single time. V is TRBV19 and J is TRBJ2-1, with a possible D match to TRBD1 (5 bases). The CDR3 is 15 amino acids. V was shortened by 5 bases and J by 0 bases, with 11 bases between the two germline ends. CDR1 LNHDA and CDR2 SQIVND come from the germline V gene (reference sequence). CDR3 region: CASSATVNSYNEQFF. CDR3 DNA sequence: TGTGCCAGTAGTGCGACAGTGAACTCCTACAATGAGCAGTTCTTC.

The CDR3 DNA is TGTGCCAGCAGCCCGCCGTTCTCTCGTGGGAACACCATATATTTT. Translated: CASSPPFSRGNTIYF. The chain has TRBV28 and TRBJ1-3; D gene unclear. V dropped 6 bases and J dropped 7 bases, with 19 bases sitting between them. The CDR3 is 15 residues long. The V gene's germline CDR1 is MDHEN and CDR2 SYDVKM.

The chain uses TRBV7-9 and TRBJ2-4; 13 bases are shared with TRBD2. V shed 5 bases, J shed 0 bases, and the junction held 7 bases outside the gene matches. The CDR3 consists of 18 residues. Germline CDR1 is SEHNR and CDR2 is FQNEAQ (reference sequence). The CDR3 DNA sequence: TGTGCCAGCAGCACTCGACTAGCGGGAGGACTAGCCAAAAACATTCAGTACTTC. Protein sequence: CASSTRLAGGLAKNIQYF.

The CDR3 sequence is CSVVGFSYEQYF. For the CDR3, the DNA is TGCAGCGTTGTAGGATTTTCCTACGAGCAGTACTTC. The rearrangement uses TRBV29-1 and TRBJ2-7, with D uncertain. The CDR3 is 12 amino acids. V gave up 4 bases and J gave up 1 base, with 8 bases separating them. Germline CDR1 SQVTM, CDR2 ANQGSEA.

V is TRBV19 and J is TRBJ1-3; 7 bases are a match to TRBD1. CDR1 is LNHDA and CDR2 is SQIVND in the germline V gene (reference sequence). CDR3 length: 15 amino acids. V was clipped by 6 bases and J by 0 bases; unmatched bases: 5. CDR3 amino acids: CASRSQGSSGNTIYF. The CDR3 DNA reads TGTGCCAGTAGATCACAGGGGAGCTCTGGAAACACCATATATTTT.

The CDR3 loop reads CASSQREFDTGELFF. The CDR3 region has the DNA TGCGCCAGCAGCCAGCGGGAGTTCGACACCGGGGAGCTGTTTTTT. This chain links TRBV4-1 with TRBJ2-2, with 7 bases aligning to TRBD2. Unmatched junction bases numbered 4, after V lost 3 bases and J lost 3 bases. CDR3 size: 15 residues. CDR1 and CDR2 from the germline V gene are MGHRA and YSYEKL.

The rearrangement links TRBV19 to TRBJ2-2, with D unclear. V was trimmed by 6 bases and J by 0 bases, leaving 17 bases between them. This CDR3 is 17 amino acids long. In germline, CDR1 is LNHDA, CDR2 SQIVND (reference sequence). As DNA, the CDR3 is TGTGCCAGTAGCTACCCCCAGTGGACGGCGAACACCGGGGAGCTGTTTTTT. It yields the protein CASSYPQWTANTGELFF.

The chain carries TRBV11-3 and TRBJ2-1, with D maybe TRBD1 (5 bases). Germline lookup yields CDR1 SGHNT and CDR2 YENEEA. The length of the CDR3 is 16 residues. Trimming left V 0 bases short and J 4 bases short, with 13 bases between. The CDR3 DNA is TGTGCCAGCAGCTTAGAAGGGGCCGTGGGGTACAATGAGCAGTTCTTC. Protein sequence: CASSLEGAVGYNEQFF.

V gene TRBV6-1 combines with J gene TRBJ1-2; the match to TRBD1 covers 8 bases. The germline V gene encodes CDR1 MNHNS and CDR2 SASEGT. The CDR3 sequence is 17 residues long. Trimming at V came to 4 bases and at J to 6 bases, leaving 16 bases not matched to a gene. DNA of the CDR3: TGTGCCAGCAGTGCCCCCGGGACAGGCACAGTAGTGGATGGCTACACCTTC. Encoded protein: CASSAPGTGTVVDGYTF.

As for this clone: The same CDR3 also results from other DNA sequences found in this sample. The genes are TRBV11-2 and TRBJ2-7, with 11 bases lining up with TRBD1. The CDR3 extends over 14 amino acids. The J segment lost 3 bases and the V segment lost 4 bases, leaving 2 bases of the junction unmatched. Germline V lookup: CDR1 SGHAT, CDR2 FQNNGV. CDR3 DNA sequence: TGTGCCAGCAGCTCGGGGACAGGGGGCTACGAGCAGTACTTC. Residues: CASSSGTGGYEQYF. Combining the CDR3 with reference TRBV11-2 and TRBJ2-7 gives the whole variable domain EAGVAQSPRYKIIEKRQSVAFWCNPISGHATLYWYQQILGQGPKLLIQFQNNGVVDDSQLPKDRFSAERLKGVDSTLKIQPAKLEDSAVYLCASSSGTGGYEQYFGPGTRLTVT.

The DNA of the CDR3 is TGTGCCAGCAGTTGGGGTCCCGGGGAGCTGTTTTTT. It translates to CASSWGPGELFF. The genes are TRBV5-4 and TRBJ2-2; the D is unclear. Per germline, CDR1 SGHNT and CDR2 YYREEE (reference sequence). The CDR3 consists of 12 residues. V was cut by 5 bases and J by 6 bases, with 8 bases left in between.